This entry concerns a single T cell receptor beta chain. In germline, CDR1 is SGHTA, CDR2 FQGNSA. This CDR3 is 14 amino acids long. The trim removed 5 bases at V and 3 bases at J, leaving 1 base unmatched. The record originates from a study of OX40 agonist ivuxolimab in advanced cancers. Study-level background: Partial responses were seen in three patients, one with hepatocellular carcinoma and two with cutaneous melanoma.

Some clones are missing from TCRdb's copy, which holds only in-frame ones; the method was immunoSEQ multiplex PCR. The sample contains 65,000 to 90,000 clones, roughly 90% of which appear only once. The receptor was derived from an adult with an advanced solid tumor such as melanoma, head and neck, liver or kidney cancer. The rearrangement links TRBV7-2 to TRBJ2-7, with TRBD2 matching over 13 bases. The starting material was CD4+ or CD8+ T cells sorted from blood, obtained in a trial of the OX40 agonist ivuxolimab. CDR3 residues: CASSRTSGSYEQYF. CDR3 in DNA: TGTGCCAGCAGCCGGACTAGCGGGAGCTACGAGCAGTACTTC.